The 5 T cell receptor beta chains given below trace back to one sample, sequenced in a study of blood T cells in healthy people across ages (dated by TCRdb to about 2015). Library preparation used 5' RACE. Sequencing relied on an Illumina HiSeq 2500. A second 7 to 11 cycle PCR used a sample-barcoded 5' primer and a J-beta primer mix. The public reads were quality trimmed at Q25 with fastp and then assembled into clones with MiXCR by TCRdb, keeping productive beta chains. Identical CDR3 protein sequences are pooled into one entry, listed with their most common genes and DNA. The sample table shows about 1.8 million distinct CDR3 sequences, and roughly 50% are seen once. The ten largest make up more than 2% of the sample. Sequenced: blood. The receptors were sampled from a woman aged 40-49 years in good health.

This chain uses TRBV7-3 with TRBJ1-1; no clear D gene. V was shortened by 5 bases and J by 6 bases, with 16 bases between the two germline ends. CDR3 length equals 14 residues. Looked up from germline, CDR1 is SGHTA and CDR2 is FQGTGA. CDR3 DNA: TGTGCCAGCAGCCCGGATGCGGGGAGCGCTGAAGCTTTCTTT. The encoded protein is CASSPDAGSAEAFF.

The rearrangement joins TRBV20-1 to TRBJ2-7, with D perhaps matching TRBD1 or TRBD2 (5 bases each). The V end lost 5 bases, the J end lost 7 bases, and 21 bases lay between the germline ends. The CDR3 loop spans 14 amino acids. Germline CDR1 is DFQATT and CDR2 is SNEGSKA (reference sequence). DNA of the CDR3: TGCAGTGCTCCCCGGGACCCCGCGTCAGTTGAGCAGTACTTC. Protein sequence: CSAPRDPASVEQYF.

This clonotype was detected a few times. This chain links TRBV10-3 with TRBJ2-7, with TRBD2 matching 8 bases. Per the germline V gene, CDR1 is ENHRY and CDR2 is SYGVKD. CDR3 length equals 17 residues. Trimming took 3 bases from V and 0 from J; bases not matched to a gene: 10. CDR3 sequence: CAISDGSGAGISYEQYF. The CDR3 nucleotides are TGTGCCATCAGTGATGGTAGCGGGGCGGGCATCTCCTACGAGCAGTACTTC.

The table lists this clonotype with a few counts. The chain has TRBV7-2 and TRBJ2-4; 9 nucleotides line up with TRBD1. There are 16 residues in the CDR3. The V gene's germline CDR1 is SGHTA and CDR2 FQGNSA. Trimming removed 6 bases from V and 7 bases from J; junction bases left unmatched: 13. The CDR3 bases are TGTGCCAGCAGGTTTGCCGGCGCAGGGACAGGGAACATTCAGTACTTC. This codes for CASRFAGAGTGNIQYF.

V and J are TRBV9 and TRBJ1-2; D not resolved. The germline V and J ends were trimmed by 3 bases and 8 bases, with 14 bases remaining between them. This CDR3 is built from 13 residues. Germline loops: CDR1 SGDLS, CDR2 YYNGEE. CDR3 region: CASSAQLGGGYTF. As DNA, the CDR3 is TGTGCCAGCAGCGCGCAATTAGGTGGCGGCTACACCTTC. The complete variable domain, with remaining parts taken from reference TRBV9 and TRBJ1-2, reads DSGVTQTPKHLITATGQRVTLRCSPRSGDLSVYWYQQSLDQGLQFLIQYYNGEERAKGNILERFSAQQFPDLHSELNLSSLELGDSALYFCASSAQLGGGYTFGSGTRLTVV.